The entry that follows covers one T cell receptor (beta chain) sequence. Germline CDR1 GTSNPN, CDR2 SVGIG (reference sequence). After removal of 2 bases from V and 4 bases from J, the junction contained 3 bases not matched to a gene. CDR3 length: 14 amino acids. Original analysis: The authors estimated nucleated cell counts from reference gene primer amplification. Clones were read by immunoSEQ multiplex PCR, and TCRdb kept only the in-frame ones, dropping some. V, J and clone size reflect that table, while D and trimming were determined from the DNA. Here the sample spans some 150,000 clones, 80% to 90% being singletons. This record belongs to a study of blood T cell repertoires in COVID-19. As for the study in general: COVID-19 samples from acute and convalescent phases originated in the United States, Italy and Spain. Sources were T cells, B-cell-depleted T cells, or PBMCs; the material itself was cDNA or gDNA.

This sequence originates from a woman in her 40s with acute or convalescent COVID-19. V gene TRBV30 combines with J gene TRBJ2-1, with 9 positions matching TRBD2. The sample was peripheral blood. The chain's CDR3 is CAWSKSGRYNEQFF. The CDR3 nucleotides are TGTGCCTGGAGTAAGAGCGGGAGGTACAATGAGCAGTTCTTC. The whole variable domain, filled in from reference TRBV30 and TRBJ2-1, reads SQTIHQWPATLVQPVGSPLSLECTVEGTSNPNLYWYRQAAGRGLQLLFYSVGIGQISSEVPQNLSASRPQDRQFILSSKKLLLSDSGFYLCAWSKSGRYNEQFFGPGTRLTVL.